This T cell receptor beta chain was profiled in a study of Graves' ophthalmopathy and Graves' hyperthyroidism. In the study overall: Cases classed as stable hyperthyroidism had no ophthalmopathy within 18 months of follow-up. Study observations and caveats: Forecasting of ophthalmopathy progression by the model achieved 60% to 71% sensitivity and less than 80% specificity.

RNA transcripts yielded amplified TCR beta CDR3 regions. The library came from an HTBI-primed first-round RT-PCR and a second-round multiplex PCR. TCRdb reanalysed the multiplex PCR reads using MiXCR and keeps one entry per CDR3 protein. Altogether around 1.1 million distinct CDR3 sequences are present, about 40% being singletons, with the ten largest covering 8.5% to 14%. V gave up 6 bases and J gave up 8 bases, with 13 bases separating them. The CDR3 runs to 12 residues. This clonotype was counted a few times. Its antigen remains unidentified. The clonotype originates from an adult man with Graves' hyperthyroidism. Sequencing was performed on peripheral blood or thyroid tissue (not recorded which). The rearrangement links TRBV12-3 or TRBV12-4 to TRBJ1-2; D is unclear. In DNA, the CDR3 is TGTGCCAGCAGACCATTGGTACACGGCTACACCTTC. This encodes CASRPLVHGYTF.